This paragraph covers one T cell receptor beta chain sequence. The germline gives CDR1 SGHAT, CDR2 FQNNGV. The CDR3 length is 12 residues. V lost 3 bases and J 0 bases, leaving 3 bases between the germline ends. The data belong to a study of blood T cell repertoires in COVID-19. Authors' processing steps: It was from reference gene primer amplification that nucleated cell counts were estimated. The assay was immunoSEQ multiplex PCR, and TCRdb's table has in-frame clones only and misses some. V, J and clone size derive from that table, while D and trimming were established from the DNA sequence. Among roughly 41,000 clones listed, around 89% were seen once.

The V call is TRBV11-2, the J call TRBJ2-7, with D unresolved. The source of this sequence is a human donor in a cohort sampled during active COVID-19. Sample: peripheral blood. CDR3 bases: TGTGCCAGCAGCTTCCACTCCTACGAGCAGTACTTC. Amino acids: CASSFHSYEQYF.